This TCR beta chain was identified during a study of Graves' ophthalmopathy and Graves' hyperthyroidism. For repertoire sequencing, the TCR beta CDR3 regions were amplified from RNA transcripts. First-round RT-PCR relied on HTBI primers, and a second-round multiplex PCR came next. TCRdb passed the multiplex PCR reads through MiXCR, listing each CDR3 protein once. This table holds hundreds of thousands of distinct CDR3 sequences, over 40% found once. Those donors who had ophthalmopathy presented with moderate-to-severe activity, a CAS of ≥3, a NOSPECS of ≥4 and a duration under 3 months. As regards this clonotype: Its antigen is not identified.

General observations from the study: Blood repertoires reportedly contained most expanded thyroid clonotypes above 0.001 frequency.

Germline lookup yields CDR1 MGHRA and CDR2 YSYEKL. The CDR3 sequence is 14 residues long. The V end was cut by 1 base, the J end by 1 base, with 7 bases between. The chain uses TRBV4-1 and TRBJ1-1; D remains ambiguous. The specimen sequenced was peripheral blood. The source is an adult man with Graves' ophthalmopathy. Here the CDR3 reads CASSQGRQNTEAFF. Written as DNA, the CDR3 is TGCGCCAGCAGCCAAGGGCGGCAGAACACTGAAGCTTTCTTT.